This TCR beta chain was documented in a study of cytotoxic CD8 clonotypes in ibrutinib-treated CLL (dated by TCRdb to the early 2020s). Context from the whole study: The cohort included some 14 treatment-naive and ten to eleven relapsed/refractory patients; roughly 17 were IGHV unmutated. The response samples were drawn at a median of approximately 11 months into treatment, with a range of about 6 to 36 months. Of the roughly 86 people in the trial, approximately 26 had longitudinal samples available. On average, each sample yielded 255,043 productive templates and 94,082 productive rearrangements. Patients were still on ibrutinib when every remission and progressive disease sample was collected. Responses were partial in 24 patients and complete in 2; after median around 66 months follow-up, about 14 stayed in remission and some twelve progressed. Cryopreserved peripheral blood mononuclear cells were collected at three points: before therapy, at response, and at either sustained remission or disease progression. What the work shows at the level of the full study, not this receptor alone: Public clonotypes were rare and either shrank or stayed stable during treatment, and the rise in clonality at ibrutinib response reflected expansion of private clonotypes. Sampling times were not matched between patients in sustained remission and patients whose disease was progressing, and lymph node repertoires were not examined. At baseline, clonality was higher than in age-matched healthy donors and showed a strong correlation with circulating CD8+ T-cell counts. Clonality rose at ibrutinib response, remained stable during sustained remission, and dropped back toward baseline at progression.

The intended sense of this specimen's time point label: approximately 11 months on ibrutinib. For TCR beta library preparation, roughly 2 micrograms of genomic DNA was extracted from cryopreserved PBMCs. Longitudinal blood samples from CLL patients on ibrutinib monotherapy were analyzed using high-throughput TCR beta sequencing. The patients took part in an open-label, single-center phase 2 trial of ibrutinib monotherapy. This clone was seen a handful of times. It has no known antigen specificity. Per-nucleotide qualities are absent, and no much larger clonotype sits a single base away. Each clonotype received, on average, about 9.7x coverage in deep resolution sequencing performed on a MiSeq, where the target depth lay between 1 in 1 million and 1 in 200,000 T cells. The immunoSEQ hsTCRB Kit was used to generate the TCR beta libraries. Per the source publication's procedure: ImmunoSEQ Data Assistant and ImmunoSEQ Analyzer were used for data analysis, and V, D and J genes were assigned according to IMGT definitions. Clonality, which ranges from 0 to 1, was calculated by subtracting the normalized Shannon entropy of productive rearrangement frequencies from one. Only overrepresented clonotypes making up at least 0.05% of each patient's repertoire were included in the public clonotype analysis. Some 14 age-matched healthy donor repertoires from immuneACCESS served as clonality controls. Sourced from immuneACCESS, this table was stored by TCRdb with only in-frame sequences that have V and J called. A share of the clones is absent; for the studies checked, an unresolved V gene accounts for under half, and the remainder has no known explanation. V and J calls and clone size follow that table, whereas D and trimming were derived from the DNA. The sample table contains some 200,000 clones; only one count was recorded for over 65% of them. Jointly, the top ten make up over 5.5% of the sample.

The specimen was PBMCs, collected after 12 months of ibrutinib treatment. The TCR was taken from a human donor with chronic lymphocytic leukemia.

The CDR3 has the sequence CASSFSSPYEQYF. The nucleotide sequence reads as follows: TGTGCCAGCAGTTTTAGTTCCCCCTACGAGCAGTACTTC. This chain joins TRBV28 to TRBJ2-7, with the D gene too uncertain to name. Inclusive of the bounding cysteine and phenylalanine, the CDR3 is 13 residues long. Only CDR3 DNA remains: 39 bases, in frame from the first base. V loses 3 bases of germline sequence and J loses 2 bases, and the interval between the two ends is 8 bases. From the germline V gene, CDR1 is MDHEN and CDR2 is SYDVKM.